This T cell receptor beta chain was retrieved from a study of metastatic and nonmetastatic thyroid tumors. CDR3 length: 11 residues. CDR1 DFQATT and CDR2 SNEGSKA come from the germline V gene (reference sequence). The ends were cut back, 3 bases at V and 3 bases at J, with 4 bases in the middle. Each patient went into thyroid surgery without having received any treatment. TCRdb re-analyzed the PCR reads using MiXCR. Of about 4,000 clones in the sample, about 20% are singletons; the top ten hold 33%. The source is a male donor with papillary thyroid cancer or a benign thyroid nodule (not recorded which). Some clones in this sample may be carry-over from other donors' samples. The sample taken for sequencing was tumor tissue. The chain uses TRBV20-1 and TRBJ2-3; D is ambiguous. CDR3 sequence reads: CSASATDTQYF. In DNA form, the CDR3 reads TGCAGTGCTAGTGCAACAGATACGCAGTATTTT.